The clone carrying this TCR beta chain has a handful of counts. The antigen is not known. This specimen belongs to a study of beta chain features in type 1 diabetes. The overall study: Taken together, all samples contributed approximately 110 million examined sorted cells. Study-wide points: The analysis here could not establish whether HLA type shapes TCRB rearrangement. Using cDNA template may skew counts toward highly expressing activated cells. Type 1 diabetes patients had moderately but significantly shorter TCRB CDR3s in all four CD4+ subsets.

The study reverse transcribed the entire isolated RNA, so it sequenced expressed TCRB transcripts. Average reads for naive, central memory and regulatory T cell samples were about 3.57 million. Method: immunoSEQ multiplex PCR; TCRdb's copy keeps in-frame clones and lacks some. The repertoire consists of about 650,000 clones, with over 10% occurring once and the leading ten covering more than 0.1%. The V and J ends lost 2 bases and 6 bases respectively, with 7 bases between them. The CDR3 is 12 residues long. Per germline, CDR1 SEHNR and CDR2 FQNEAQ (reference sequence). The sample comprised naive CD4+ T cells from blood. V and J are TRBV7-9 and TRBJ1-2; no clear D gene. This sequence was found in a man aged 25-45 years with type 1 diabetes. CDR3: CASSLLVDGYTF. As DNA, the CDR3 is TGTGCCAGCAGCTTACTGGTAGATGGCTACACCTTC.